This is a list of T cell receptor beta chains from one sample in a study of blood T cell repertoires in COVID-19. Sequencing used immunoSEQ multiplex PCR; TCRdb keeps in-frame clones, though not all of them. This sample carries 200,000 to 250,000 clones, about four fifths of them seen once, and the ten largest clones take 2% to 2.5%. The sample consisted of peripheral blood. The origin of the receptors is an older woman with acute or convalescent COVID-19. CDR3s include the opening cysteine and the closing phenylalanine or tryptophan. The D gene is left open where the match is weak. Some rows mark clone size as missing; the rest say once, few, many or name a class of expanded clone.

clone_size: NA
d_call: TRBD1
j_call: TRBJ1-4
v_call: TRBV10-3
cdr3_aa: CAISERGPGEKLFF
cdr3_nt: TGTGCCATCAGTGAAAGGGGGCCGGGCGAAAAACTGTTTTTT

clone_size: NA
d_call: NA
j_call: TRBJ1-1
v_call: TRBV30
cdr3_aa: CAWSTRGGPAFF
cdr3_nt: TGTGCCTGGAGTACACGCGGGGGCCCGGCTTTCTTT

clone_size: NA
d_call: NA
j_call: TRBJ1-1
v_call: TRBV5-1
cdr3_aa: CASSLAGGDRGGAFF
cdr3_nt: TGCGCCAGCAGCTTGGCCGGTGGAGACCGAGGTGGGGCTTTCTTT

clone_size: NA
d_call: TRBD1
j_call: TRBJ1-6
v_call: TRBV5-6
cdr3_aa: CASSFTAGTGVANNSPLHF
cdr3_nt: TGTGCCAGCAGCTTCACAGCCGGGACAGGGGTGGCGAATAATTCACCCCTCCACTTT

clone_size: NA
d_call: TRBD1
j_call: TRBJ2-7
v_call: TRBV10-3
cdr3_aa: CAISESAGGPYEQYF
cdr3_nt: TGTGCCATCAGTGAGTCAGCAGGGGGCCCGTACGAGCAGTACTTC

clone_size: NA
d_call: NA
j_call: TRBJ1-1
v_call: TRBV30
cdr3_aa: CAWSLRGEAFF
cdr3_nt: TGTGCCTGGAGTCTACGGGGAGAAGCTTTCTTT

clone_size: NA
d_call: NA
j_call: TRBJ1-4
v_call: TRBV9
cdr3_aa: CASSARVSVDEKLFF
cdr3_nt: TGTGCCAGCAGCGCGAGGGTCTCGGTGGATGAAAAACTGTTTTTT

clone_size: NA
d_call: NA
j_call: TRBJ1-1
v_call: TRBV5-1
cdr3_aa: CASSLRTVNTEAFF
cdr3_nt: TGCGCCAGCAGCTTGAGGACAGTGAACACTGAAGCTTTCTTT

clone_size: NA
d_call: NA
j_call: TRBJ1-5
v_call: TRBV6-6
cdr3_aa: CASSSRDGGSQHF
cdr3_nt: TGTGCCAGCAGTTCCAGGGATGGTGGGTCCCAGCATTTT

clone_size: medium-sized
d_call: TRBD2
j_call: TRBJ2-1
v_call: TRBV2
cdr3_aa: CASSEGRAGEHNEQFF
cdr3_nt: TGTGCCAGCAGTGAAGGTCGAGCGGGGGAACACAATGAGCAGTTCTTC

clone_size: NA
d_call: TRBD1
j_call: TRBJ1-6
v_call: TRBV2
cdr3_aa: CASSEVRTGNNSPLHF
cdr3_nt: TGTGCCAGCAGTGAAGTAAGGACAGGGAACAATTCACCCCTCCACTTT

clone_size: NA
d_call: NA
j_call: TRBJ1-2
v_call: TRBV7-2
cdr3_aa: CASSLGQYGYTF
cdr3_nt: TGTGCCAGCAGCTTAGGACAGTATGGCTACACCTTC

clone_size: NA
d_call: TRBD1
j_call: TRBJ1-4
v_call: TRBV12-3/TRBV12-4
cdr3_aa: CASKDRGREKLFF
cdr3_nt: TGTGCCAGCAAGGACAGGGGGAGGGAAAAACTGTTTTTT

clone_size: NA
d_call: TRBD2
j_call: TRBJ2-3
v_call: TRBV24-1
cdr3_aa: CATSDLIGLAGFTDTQYF
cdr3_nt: TGTGCCACCAGTGACCTTATAGGACTAGCGGGCTTCACAGATACGCAGTATTTT

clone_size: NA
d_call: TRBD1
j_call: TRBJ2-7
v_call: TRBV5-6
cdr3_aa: CASSFWSGTGGYEQYF
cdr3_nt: TGTGCCAGCAGCTTCTGGTCTGGGACAGGGGGGTACGAGCAGTACTTC

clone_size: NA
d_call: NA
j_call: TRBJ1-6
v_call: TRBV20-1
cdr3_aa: CSASRQGTNSPLHF
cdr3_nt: TGCAGTGCTAGTAGGCAGGGAACTAATTCACCCCTCCACTTT

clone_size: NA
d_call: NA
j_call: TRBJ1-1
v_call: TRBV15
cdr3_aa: CATSRPTDHTEAFF
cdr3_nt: TGTGCCACCAGCAGACCGACAGACCACACTGAAGCTTTCTTT

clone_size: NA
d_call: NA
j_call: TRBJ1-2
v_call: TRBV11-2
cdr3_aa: CASSLEARGSSGYTF
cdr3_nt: TGTGCCAGCAGCTTAGAGGCCAGGGGATCGTCTGGCTACACCTTC

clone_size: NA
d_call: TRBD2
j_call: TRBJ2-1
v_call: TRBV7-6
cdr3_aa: CASSLVPGLAGTSSYNEQFF
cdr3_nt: TGTGCCAGCAGCTTAGTACCGGGACTAGCGGGAACGAGCTCCTACAATGAGCAGTTCTTC

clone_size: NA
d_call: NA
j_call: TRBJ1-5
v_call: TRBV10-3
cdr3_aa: CAISQDISNQPQHF
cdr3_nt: TGTGCCATCAGCCAGGATATTAGCAATCAGCCCCAGCATTTT

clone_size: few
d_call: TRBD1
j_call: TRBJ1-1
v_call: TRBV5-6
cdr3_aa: CASSLLPVRGWTEAFF
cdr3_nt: TGTGCCAGCAGCTTGCTCCCTGTCAGGGGGTGGACTGAAGCTTTCTTT

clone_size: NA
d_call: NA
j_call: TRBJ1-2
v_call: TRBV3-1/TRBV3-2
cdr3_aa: CASSQDTWGRPNYGYTF
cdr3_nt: TGTGCCAGCAGCCAAGATACATGGGGGCGGCCTAACTATGGCTACACCTTC

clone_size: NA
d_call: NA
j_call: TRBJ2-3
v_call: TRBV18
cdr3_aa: CASSPDYTDTQYF
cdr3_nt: TGTGCCAGCTCACCAGACTACACAGATACGCAGTATTTT

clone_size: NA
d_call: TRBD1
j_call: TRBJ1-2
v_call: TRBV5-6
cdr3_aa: CASSLTGGLYGYTF
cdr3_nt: TGTGCCAGCAGCTTGACAGGGGGCTTATATGGCTACACCTTC

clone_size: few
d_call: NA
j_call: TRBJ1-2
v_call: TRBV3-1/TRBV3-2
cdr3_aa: CASSPAGYGSVHTF
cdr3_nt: TGTGCCAGCAGCCCCGCTGGATACGGGTCTGTCCACACCTTC

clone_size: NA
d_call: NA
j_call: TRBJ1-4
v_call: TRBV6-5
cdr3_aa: CASSPKNEKLFF
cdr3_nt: TGTGCCAGCAGTCCCAAAAATGAAAAACTGTTTTTT

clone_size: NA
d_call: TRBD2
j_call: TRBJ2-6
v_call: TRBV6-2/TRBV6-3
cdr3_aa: CASSSPSGGGFGANVLTF
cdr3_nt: TGTGCCAGCAGTTCCCCCTCCGGGGGGGGCTTTGGGGCCAACGTCCTGACTTTC

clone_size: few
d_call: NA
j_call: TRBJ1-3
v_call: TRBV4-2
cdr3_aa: CASSQDGGGRSGNTIYF
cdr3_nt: TGTGCCAGCAGCCAAGATGGGGGGGGAAGGTCTGGAAACACCATATATTTT

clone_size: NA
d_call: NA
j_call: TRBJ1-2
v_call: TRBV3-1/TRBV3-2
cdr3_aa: CASSPGFSSGGYTF
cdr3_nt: TGTGCCAGCAGCCCAGGGTTTTCCTCCGGGGGCTACACCTTC

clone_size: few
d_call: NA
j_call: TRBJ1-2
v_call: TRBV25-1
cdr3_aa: CASSPGHAAGYTF
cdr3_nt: TGTGCCAGCAGCCCCGGACACGCCGCCGGCTACACCTTC

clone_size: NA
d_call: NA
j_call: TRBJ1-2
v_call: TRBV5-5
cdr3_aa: CASSLELGVNYGYTF
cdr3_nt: TGTGCCAGCAGCTTGGAATTAGGGGTTAACTATGGCTACACCTTC

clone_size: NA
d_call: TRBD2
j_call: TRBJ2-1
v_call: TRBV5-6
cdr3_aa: CASSPPGLAGAILYNEQFF
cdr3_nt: TGTGCCAGCAGCCCTCCCGGGCTAGCGGGGGCCATTCTCTACAATGAGCAGTTCTTC

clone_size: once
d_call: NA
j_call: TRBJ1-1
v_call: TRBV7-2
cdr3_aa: CASSHFPNTEAFF
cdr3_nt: TGTGCCAGCAGTCATTTCCCCAACACTGAAGCTTTCTTT

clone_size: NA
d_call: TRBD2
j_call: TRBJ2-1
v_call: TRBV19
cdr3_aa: CASSTPGGPQNEQFF
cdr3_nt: TGTGCCAGTAGTACCCCGGGGGGGCCACAGAATGAGCAGTTCTTC

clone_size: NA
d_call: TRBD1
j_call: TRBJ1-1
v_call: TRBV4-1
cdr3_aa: CASSQDGTGGPEAFF
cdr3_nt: TGCGCCAGCAGCCAAGATGGGACAGGGGGCCCTGAAGCTTTCTTT

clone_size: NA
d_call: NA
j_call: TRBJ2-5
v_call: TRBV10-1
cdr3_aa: CASSVLGTQYF
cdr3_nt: TGCGCCAGCAGTGTCCTAGGGACCCAGTACTTC

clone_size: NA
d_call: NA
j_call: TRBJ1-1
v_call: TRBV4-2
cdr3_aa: CATQKTDSNTEAFF
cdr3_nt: TGTGCCACCCAAAAGACAGACTCGAACACTGAAGCTTTCTTT

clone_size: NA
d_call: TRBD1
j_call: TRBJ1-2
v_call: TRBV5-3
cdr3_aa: CARRRRDRGRFCYGYTF
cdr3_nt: TGTGCCAGAAGGCGGAGGGACAGGGGGCGTTTTTGCTATGGCTACACCTTC

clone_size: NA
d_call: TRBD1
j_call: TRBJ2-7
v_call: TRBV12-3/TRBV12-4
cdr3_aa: CASSSGTVYEQYF
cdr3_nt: TGTGCCAGCAGTTCTGGGACAGTATACGAGCAGTACTTC

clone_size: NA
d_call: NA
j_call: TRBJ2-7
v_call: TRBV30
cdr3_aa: CAWSTRREQYF
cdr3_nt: TGTGCCTGGAGTACTAGACGAGAGCAGTACTTC

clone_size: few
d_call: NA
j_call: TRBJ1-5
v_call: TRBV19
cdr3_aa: CASSIGTGTVVPQPQHF
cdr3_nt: TGTGCCAGTAGTATAGGTACAGGGACCGTTGTACCTCAGCCCCAGCATTTT

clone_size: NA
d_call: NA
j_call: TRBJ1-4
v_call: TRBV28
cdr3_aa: CASNHHSATNEKLFF
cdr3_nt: TGTGCCAGCAACCACCACAGTGCAACTAATGAAAAACTGTTTTTT

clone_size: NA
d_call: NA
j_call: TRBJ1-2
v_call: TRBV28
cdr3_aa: CASQRLLNYGYTF
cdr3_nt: TGTGCCAGCCAGCGCCTCCTTAACTATGGCTACACCTTC

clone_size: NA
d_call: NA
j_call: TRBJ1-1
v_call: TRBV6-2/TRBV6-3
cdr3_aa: CASSLGGSYTEAFF
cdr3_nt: TGTGCCAGCAGTCTCGGGGGATCTTACACTGAAGCTTTCTTT

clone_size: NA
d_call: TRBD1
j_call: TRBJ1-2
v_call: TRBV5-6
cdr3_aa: CASSTPGTGDHYGYTF
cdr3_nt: TGTGCCAGCAGCACACCCGGGACAGGGGATCACTATGGCTACACCTTC

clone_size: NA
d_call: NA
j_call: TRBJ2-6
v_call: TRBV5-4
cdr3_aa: CASSLRISGANVLTF
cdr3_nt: TGTGCCAGCAGCCTTAGAATCTCTGGGGCCAACGTCCTGACTTTC

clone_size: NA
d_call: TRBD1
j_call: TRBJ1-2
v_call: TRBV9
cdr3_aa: CASSPSLYGQDGGYTF
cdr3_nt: TGTGCCAGCAGCCCTAGTCTCTACGGACAGGATGGTGGCTACACCTTC

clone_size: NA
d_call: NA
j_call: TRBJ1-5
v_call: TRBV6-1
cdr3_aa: CASSELARDQPQHF
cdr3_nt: TGTGCCAGCAGTGAATTGGCCCGGGATCAGCCCCAGCATTTT

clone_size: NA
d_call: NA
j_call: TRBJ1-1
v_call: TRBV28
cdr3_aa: CASRPNRNTEAFF
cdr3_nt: TGTGCCAGCAGACCCAACAGGAACACTGAAGCTTTCTTT

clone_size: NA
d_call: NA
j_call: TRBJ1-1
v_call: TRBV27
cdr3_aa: CASSLDRTAPRGTEAFF
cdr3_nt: TGTGCCAGCAGTCTGGATCGGACAGCGCCACGGGGCACTGAAGCTTTCTTT

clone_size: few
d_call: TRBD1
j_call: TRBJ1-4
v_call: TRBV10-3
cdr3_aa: CAISEGGGGEKLFF
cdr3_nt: TGTGCCATCAGTGAGGGAGGGGGCGGAGAAAAACTGTTTTTT

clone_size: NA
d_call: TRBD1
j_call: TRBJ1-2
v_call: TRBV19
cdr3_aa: CATTGGWDSIIYGYTF
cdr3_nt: TGTGCCACAACTGGGGGATGGGACAGCATTATTTATGGCTACACCTTC

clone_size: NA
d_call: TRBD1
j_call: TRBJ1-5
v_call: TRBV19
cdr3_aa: CASSGTALSYQPQHF
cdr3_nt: TGTGCCAGTAGTGGGACAGCGCTGAGCTATCAGCCCCAGCATTTT

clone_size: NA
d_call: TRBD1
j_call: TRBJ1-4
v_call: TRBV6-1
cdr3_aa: CASSGWGDRGKEKLFF
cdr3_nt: TGTGCCAGCAGTGGGTGGGGGGACAGGGGGAAGGAAAAACTGTTTTTT

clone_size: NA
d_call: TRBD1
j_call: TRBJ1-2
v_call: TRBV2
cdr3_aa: CASSDSEAETGNEARAYGYTF
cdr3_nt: TGTGCCAGCAGTGACTCCGAGGCGGAGACAGGGAACGAGGCTCGAGCCTATGGCTACACCTTC

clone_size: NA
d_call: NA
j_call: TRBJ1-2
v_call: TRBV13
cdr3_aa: CASSLGQMDPYGYTF
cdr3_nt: TGTGCCAGCAGCTTAGGACAGATGGATCCCTATGGCTACACCTTC

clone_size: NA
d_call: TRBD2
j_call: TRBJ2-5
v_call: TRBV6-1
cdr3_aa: CASSGGTSGAGETQYF
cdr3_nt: TGTGCCAGCAGTGGGGGGACTAGCGGGGCAGGGGAGACCCAGTACTTC

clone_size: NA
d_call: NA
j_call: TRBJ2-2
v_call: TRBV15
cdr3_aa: CATSRDPRRSGSRGTGELFF
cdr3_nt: TGTGCCACCAGCAGAGACCCTCGACGGTCAGGCAGTCGTGGCACCGGGGAGCTGTTTTTT

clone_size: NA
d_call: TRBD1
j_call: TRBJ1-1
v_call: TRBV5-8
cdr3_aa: CASSLRTGVTEAFF
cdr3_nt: TGTGCCAGCAGCTTACGGACAGGAGTCACTGAAGCTTTCTTT

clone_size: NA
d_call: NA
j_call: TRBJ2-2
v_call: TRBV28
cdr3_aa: CASFPLGRVTTGELFF
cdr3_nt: TGTGCCAGCTTCCCCTTGGGCAGGGTGACCACCGGGGAGCTGTTTTTT